This TCR beta chain appears in the sequencing data of a study of cytomegalovirus exposure and HLA in healthy donors. This CDR3 is built from 18 residues. Trimming at V came to 1 base and at J to 2 bases, leaving 8 bases not matched to a gene. Per the germline V gene, CDR1 is MNHNS and CDR2 is SASEGT. Primers: 60 Vbeta forward and 13 Jbeta reverse. Profiling relied on immunoSEQ multiplex PCR, and the TCRdb table lists in-frame clones only, not all of them. The sample holds 220,000 or so clones. The origin of this receptor is a girl aged 2-15 years in good health and CMV-seropositive. Material for sequencing was PBMCs. The chain combines TRBV6-1 with TRBJ2-7; TRBD2 agrees at 13 bases. The CDR3 loop is CASSEDTSGRAVAYEQYF. CDR3 DNA: TGTGCCAGCAGTGAAGACACTAGCGGGAGGGCCGTCGCCTACGAGCAGTACTTC.